This TCR beta chain was profiled in a study of blood T cell repertoires in COVID-19. Across the study: There were acute and convalescent COVID-19 samples, and they came from the United States, Italy and Spain.

The table came from immunoSEQ multiplex PCR; TCRdb's copy has only in-frame clones and leaves some out. The sample has 70,000 or so clones, around 89% seen once. From germline, CDR1 is SNHLY and CDR2 FYNNEI. The CDR3 length is 13 residues. Trimming removed 6 bases from V and 7 bases from J, with 10 bases in between. This clone turned up a few times. Sequenced material: peripheral blood. The chain employs TRBV2 and TRBJ1-6; no clear D gene. This sequence was found in a man aged 55 to 69 with acute or convalescent COVID-19. The CDR3 reads CASRVGGNSPLHF. The DNA of the CDR3 is TGTGCCAGCAGGGTTGGCGGCAATTCACCCCTCCACTTT. Drawing the rest from reference TRBV2 and TRBJ1-6, the complete variable domain is EPEVTQTPSHQVTQMGQEVILRCVPISNHLYFYWYRQILGQKVEFLVSFYNNEISEKSEIFDDQFSVERPDGSNFTLKIRSTKLEDSAMYFCASRVGGNSPLHFGNGTRLTVT.